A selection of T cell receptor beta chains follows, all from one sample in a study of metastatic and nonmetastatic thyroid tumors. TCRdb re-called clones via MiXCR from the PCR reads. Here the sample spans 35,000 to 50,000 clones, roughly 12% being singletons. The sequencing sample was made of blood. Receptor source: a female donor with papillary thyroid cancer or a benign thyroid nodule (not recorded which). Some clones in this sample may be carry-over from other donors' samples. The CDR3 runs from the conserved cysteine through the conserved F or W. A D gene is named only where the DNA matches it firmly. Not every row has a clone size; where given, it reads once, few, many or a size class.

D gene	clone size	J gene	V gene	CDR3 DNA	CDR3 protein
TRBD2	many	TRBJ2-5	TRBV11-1	TGTGCCAGCAGCTTAGGGACTAGCGGGAGTCAGTACCAAGAGACCCAGTACTTC	CASSLGTSGSQYQETQYF
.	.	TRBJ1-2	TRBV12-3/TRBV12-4	TGTGCCAGCAGTTTAGGCCATGGGCAAGGCTACACCTTC	CASSLGHGQGYTF
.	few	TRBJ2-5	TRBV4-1	TGCGCCAGCGGCCAAGTGTCCCGGGCTGAGACCCAGTACTTC	CASGQVSRAETQYF
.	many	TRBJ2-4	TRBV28	TGTGCCAGCAGTACCACCCGGGGCCTCAAAAACATTCAGTACTTC	CASSTTRGLKNIQYF
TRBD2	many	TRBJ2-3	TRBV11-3	TGTGCCAGCAGCTTAGAGGGGACTAGCAAAGATACGCAGTATTTT	CASSLEGTSKDTQYF
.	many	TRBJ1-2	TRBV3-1	TGTGCCAGCAGCCAAGAAATGGGCTACACCTTC	CASSQEMGYTF
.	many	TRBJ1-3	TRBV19	TGTGCCAGTAGGCTGACTCTCTCTGGAAACACCATATATTTT	CASRLTLSGNTIYF
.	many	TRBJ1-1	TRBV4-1	TGCGCCAGCAGCCAAGAAACGAAAGGGACTGAAGCTTTCTTT	CASSQETKGTEAFF
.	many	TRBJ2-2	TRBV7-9	TGTGCCAGCAGCTCACACACCGGGGAGCTGTTTTTT	CASSSHTGELFF
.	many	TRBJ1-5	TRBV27	TGTGCCAGCAGGCTAAGTAGCAATCAGCCCCAGCATTTT	CASRLSSNQPQHF
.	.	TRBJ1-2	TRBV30	TGTGCCGGAGGGGTCTATGGCTACACCTTC	CAGGVYGYTF
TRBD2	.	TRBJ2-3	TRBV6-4	TGTGCCAGCAGTGGCCTAGCGGGGAGCACAGATACGCAGTATTTT	CASSGLAGSTDTQYF
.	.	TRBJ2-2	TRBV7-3	TGTGCCAGCAGCTTAAGAGGTATCTGGAGGGCCGAAACCGGGGAGCTGTTTTTT	CASSLRGIWRAETGELFF
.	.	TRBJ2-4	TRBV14	TGTGCCAGCAGCCACCTCAGACAGTTC	CASSHLRQF
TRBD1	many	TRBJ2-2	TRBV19	TGTGCCAGTAGTACGAACAGGGGCTTCGGGGAGCTGTTTTTT	CASSTNRGFGELFF
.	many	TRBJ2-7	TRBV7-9	TGTGCCAGCAGCTTAACCGGATGGGAGCAGTACTTC	CASSLTGWEQYF
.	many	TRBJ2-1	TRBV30	TGTGCCCGGAGGCTAAGCTCCTACAATGAGCAGTTCTTC	CARRLSSYNEQFF
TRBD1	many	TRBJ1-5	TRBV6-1	TGTGCCAGTCAGTGGGACAGAGATCAGCCCCAGCATTTT	CASQWDRDQPQHF
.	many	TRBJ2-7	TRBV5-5	TGTGCCAGCAGCTCCTCCCCGGACAGCTCCTACGAGCAGTACTTC	CASSSSPDSSYEQYF
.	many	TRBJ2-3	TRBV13	TGTGCCAGCAGCCAGAGGGGGGGGGTCACAGATACGCAGTATTTT	CASSQRGGVTDTQYF
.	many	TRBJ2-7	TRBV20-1	TGCAGCGAAGCGTGGCGGCAGTACTTC	CSEAWRQYF
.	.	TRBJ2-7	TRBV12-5	TGTGCTAGTGGTAGGGGACCGATACCCTACGAGCAGTACTTC	CASGRGPIPYEQYF
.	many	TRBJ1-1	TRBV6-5	TGTGCCAGCAGTTACACTGAAGCTTTCTTT	CASSYTEAFF
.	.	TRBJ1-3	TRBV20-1	TGCAGTGCTTTCTCTACCTCCGTAAACACCATATATTTT	CSAFSTSVNTIYF
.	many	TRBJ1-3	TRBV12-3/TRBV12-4	TGTGCCAGCAGTTTCCCAGGGTCGGACACCATATATTTT	CASSFPGSDTIYF